These T cell receptor beta chains were read from a single sample in a study of T cell repertoires in cytomegalovirus infection. TCRdb re-called the reads with MiXCR, one entry per CDR3 protein. Of fewer than 350,000 distinct CDR3 sequences in the sample, 9% to 9.5% were seen once. Material for sequencing was PBMCs. These receptors were taken from a human donor in good health (CMV status not recorded). Some clones in this sample may be carry-over from other donors' samples. The CDR3 runs from the conserved cysteine through the conserved F or W. The D gene is left open where the match is weak. Clone size is not always given. Where it is, it says once, few, many or a class for expanded clones.

cdr3_aa: CAAGQGGGSGAIRKQYF
cdr3_nt: TGTGCCGCTGGACAGGGAGGGGGTAGCGGGGCCATCAGGAAGCAGTATTTT
j_call: TRBJ2-3
v_call: TRBV6-6
d_call: .
clone_size: many

cdr3_aa: CASTQMAGMNEQYF
cdr3_nt: TGTGCCAGCACCCAGATGGCAGGGATGAACGAGCAGTACTTC
j_call: TRBJ2-7
v_call: TRBV7-2
d_call: .
clone_size: many

cdr3_aa: CASSPIAGSAYEQYF
cdr3_nt: TGTGCCAGCAGCCCCATAGCGGGGTCAGCCTACGAGCAGTACTTC
j_call: TRBJ2-7
v_call: TRBV7-3
d_call: TRBD2
clone_size: many

cdr3_aa: CASSLVGTSGRAQFF
cdr3_nt: TGTGCCAGCAGCTTAGTGGGGACTAGCGGGAGGGCCCAGTTCTTC
j_call: TRBJ2-1
v_call: TRBV7-8
d_call: TRBD2
clone_size: many

cdr3_aa: CASSLARGDTIYF
cdr3_nt: TGTGCCAGCAGCTTAGCGCGGGGAGACACCATATATTTT
j_call: TRBJ1-3
v_call: TRBV7-2
d_call: .
clone_size: many

cdr3_aa: CASSERATRDYGYTF
cdr3_nt: TGTGCCAGCAGTGAACGCGCGACACGCGACTATGGCTACACCTTC
j_call: TRBJ1-2
v_call: TRBV2
d_call: .
clone_size: many

cdr3_aa: CASSLGDGPNQPQHF
cdr3_nt: TGTGCCAGCAGCTTAGGGGACGGCCCCAATCAGCCCCAGCATTTT
j_call: TRBJ1-5
v_call: TRBV7-2
d_call: .
clone_size: many

cdr3_aa: CASSQDGGYSPLHF
cdr3_nt: TGTGCCAGCAGCCAGGACGGAGGATATTCACCCCTCCACTTT
j_call: TRBJ1-6
v_call: TRBV7-6
d_call: .
clone_size: .

cdr3_aa: CASSIDGVIRAYNEQFF
cdr3_nt: TGTGCCAGTAGTATAGACGGCGTGATTCGGGCCTACAATGAGCAGTTCTTC
j_call: TRBJ2-1
v_call: TRBV19
d_call: .
clone_size: .

cdr3_aa: CARSEGDRVCSYYGYTF
cdr3_nt: TGTGCCAGATCGGAGGGGGACAGGGTGTGCTCCTACTATGGCTACACCTTC
j_call: TRBJ1-2
v_call: TRBV25-1
d_call: TRBD1
clone_size: .

cdr3_aa: CACDGTGFVGELFF
cdr3_nt: TGTGCCTGCGACGGGACAGGCTTCGTCGGGGAGCTGTTTTTT
j_call: TRBJ2-2
v_call: TRBV7-2
d_call: TRBD1
clone_size: many

cdr3_aa: CASSYGYGSEKLFF
cdr3_nt: TGTGCCAGCAGCTACGGGTATGGTTCCGAAAAACTGTTTTTT
j_call: TRBJ1-4
v_call: TRBV7-9
d_call: .
clone_size: .

cdr3_aa: CATRGLTNTEAFF
cdr3_nt: TGTGCCACCCGGGGGCTTACGAACACTGAAGCTTTCTTT
j_call: TRBJ1-1
v_call: TRBV6-1
d_call: .
clone_size: few

cdr3_aa: CASSQAPTSGGDNEQFF
cdr3_nt: TGCGCCAGCAGCCAGGCCCCTACTAGCGGGGGGGACAATGAGCAGTTCTTC
j_call: TRBJ2-1
v_call: TRBV4-3
d_call: TRBD2
clone_size: .

cdr3_aa: CASRPSGGTEAFF
cdr3_nt: TGTGCCAGTAGGCCCTCGGGGGGCACTGAAGCTTTCTTT
j_call: TRBJ1-1
v_call: TRBV19
d_call: .
clone_size: few

cdr3_aa: CASSFGRIETQYF
cdr3_nt: TGTGCCAGCAGCTTCGGGCGGATAGAGACCCAGTACTTC
j_call: TRBJ2-5
v_call: TRBV7-2
d_call: .
clone_size: few

cdr3_aa: CASKRAGAGELFF
cdr3_nt: TGTGCCAGCAAAAGAGCCGGCGCCGGGGAGCTGTTTTTT
j_call: TRBJ2-2
v_call: TRBV6-2/TRBV6-3
d_call: .
clone_size: few

cdr3_aa: CSARVFDIQETQYF
cdr3_nt: TGCAGTGCTAGGGTTTTTGACATCCAAGAGACCCAGTACTTC
j_call: TRBJ2-5
v_call: TRBV20-1
d_call: .
clone_size: few

cdr3_aa: CASSQDRVKVEAFF
cdr3_nt: TGCGCCAGCAGCCAAGACAGGGTGAAAGTTGAAGCTTTCTTT
j_call: TRBJ1-1
v_call: TRBV4-1
d_call: .
clone_size: many

cdr3_aa: CASSGGGPLKEQYF
cdr3_nt: TGTGCCAGCTCGGGGGGGGGCCCTTTGAAGGAGCAGTACTTC
j_call: TRBJ2-7
v_call: TRBV7-2
d_call: TRBD2
clone_size: many

cdr3_aa: CASSVSFGGRTTDTQYF
cdr3_nt: TGTGCCAGCAGCGTCAGTTTCGGGGGACGAACCACAGATACGCAGTATTTT
j_call: TRBJ2-3
v_call: TRBV9
d_call: .
clone_size: many

cdr3_aa: CASLWRVLNTEAFF
cdr3_nt: TGTGCCAGCCTTTGGCGGGTTCTGAACACTGAAGCTTTCTTT
j_call: TRBJ1-1
v_call: TRBV2
d_call: .
clone_size: many

cdr3_aa: CASSLLHRTNYGYTF
cdr3_nt: TGTGCCAGCAGTTTATTACACAGAACTAACTATGGCTACACCTTC
j_call: TRBJ1-2
v_call: TRBV28
d_call: .
clone_size: .

cdr3_aa: CASGLTPTGLQFTDTQYF
cdr3_nt: TGTGCTAGTGGTTTGACTCCGACGGGGCTCCAATTCACAGATACGCAGTATTTT
j_call: TRBJ2-3
v_call: TRBV12-5
d_call: .
clone_size: .